Detailed here is one T cell receptor (beta chain). Assay used: immunoSEQ multiplex PCR; TCRdb lists only in-frame clones, some missing. The repertoire holds 56,000 or so clones, with approximately 89% as singletons. This sample is part of a study of T cell responses to AZD1222 COVID-19 vaccine. Unmatched junction bases numbered 8, after V lost 2 bases and J lost 6 bases. Germline V gene sequence: CDR1 MGHDK, CDR2 SYGVNS. This CDR3 is built from 16 residues. The sample in question was peripheral blood, obtained on day 0 of AZD1222 vaccination. The V gene is TRBV25-1, the J gene TRBJ2-3; 10 nucleotides line up with TRBD2. The origin of this receptor is an adult in good health. The CDR3 is CASSETVTSGSDTQYF. In nucleotides, the CDR3 is TGTGCCAGCAGTGAAACGGTGACTAGCGGGTCGGATACGCAGTATTTT.